Given below is one TCR beta chain in context. This record comes from a study of blood T cell repertoires in COVID-19. Study overall: Italy, Spain and the United States were the sources of the convalescent and acute COVID-19 samples. In each case, the material was cDNA or gDNA derived from T cells, B-cell-depleted T cells, or PBMCs.

Participants' reported clinical history set cohort assignment. CDR1 and CDR2 from the germline V gene are GTSNPN and SVGIG (reference sequence). The CDR3 runs 15 residues. Trimming at V came to 5 bases and at J to 4 bases, leaving 4 bases not matched to a gene. As originally analysed: Counts of nucleated cells, estimated from reference gene primer amplification, were obtained. Libraries were prepared by immunoSEQ multiplex PCR; TCRdb keeps only in-frame clonotypes and omits some of them. V and J calls and clone size come straight from that table; D and trimming were deduced from the DNA. The repertoire holds some 300,000 clones, with 90% as singletons.

The TCR originated in a woman aged 25 to 39 who had been exposed to COVID-19. Sequenced sample: PBMCs or T cells enriched from blood (not recorded which). V gene TRBV30 combines with J gene TRBJ2-3, with TRBD2 matching 15 bases. CDR3 coding DNA: TGTGCCTGGGGACTAGCGGGGGGGCTTGCAGATACGCAGTATTTT. This sequence encodes CAWGLAGGLADTQYF.